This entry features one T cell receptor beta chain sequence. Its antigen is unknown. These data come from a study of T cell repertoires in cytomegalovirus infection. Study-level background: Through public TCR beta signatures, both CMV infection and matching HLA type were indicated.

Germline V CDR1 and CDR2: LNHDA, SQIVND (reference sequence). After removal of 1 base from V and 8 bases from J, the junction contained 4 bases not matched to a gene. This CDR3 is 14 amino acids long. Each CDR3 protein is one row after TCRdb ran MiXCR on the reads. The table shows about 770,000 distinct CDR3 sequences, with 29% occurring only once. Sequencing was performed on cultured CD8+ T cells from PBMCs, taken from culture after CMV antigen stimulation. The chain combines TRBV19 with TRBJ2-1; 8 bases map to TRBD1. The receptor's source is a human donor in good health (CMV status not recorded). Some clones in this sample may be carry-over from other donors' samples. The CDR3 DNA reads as TGTGCCAGTAGTATAGGCAGGGGGCGCGATGAGCAGTTCTTC. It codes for CASSIGRGRDEQFF.